The sequence of this TCR beta chain was determined in a study of blood T cell repertoires in COVID-19. TCRdb keeps only in-frame clones here, not all; method: immunoSEQ multiplex PCR. The table shows about 150,000 clones, with 70% to 90% occurring only once. V lost 3 bases and J 0 bases, leaving 6 bases between the germline ends. The CDR3 length is 14 residues. The germline CDR1 and CDR2 sequences are SGHAT and FQNNGV. The chain combines TRBV11-2 with TRBJ2-1, with D maybe TRBD1 (6 bases). Source material: peripheral blood. This sequence originates from a woman aged 50 to 60 with acute or convalescent COVID-19. The CDR3 DNA is TGTGCCAGCAGCTTGACAGGCTCCTACAATGAGCAGTTCTTC. It specifies CASSLTGSYNEQFF.